What follows are 31 T cell receptor beta chains derived from one specimen sequenced in a study of blood T cell repertoires in COVID-19. Clones were sequenced by immunoSEQ multiplex PCR, and TCRdb holds only the in-frame ones, with some missing. The sample lists roughly 400,000 clones; approximately 87% were seen once. Specimen: PBMCs or T cells enriched from blood (not recorded which). These receptors were obtained from a woman aged 50 to 60 who had recovered from COVID-19.

V is TRBV30 and J is TRBJ2-3, with TRBD2 matching 8 bases. Germline V gene sequence: CDR1 GTSNPN, CDR2 SVGIG (reference sequence). This CDR3 comprises 15 residues. V was pared by 1 base and J by 3 bases, with 6 bases of the junction left unmatched. CDR3 nucleotide sequence: TGTGCCTGGAGTGGGTTTCGCGGGGGGACAGATACGCAGTATTTT. Its translation: CAWSGFRGGTDTQYF.

The CDR3 loop reads CSATDPSGIGEQFF. CDR3 coding DNA: TGCAGTGCTACTGACCCTTCGGGAATCGGTGAGCAGTTCTTC. The gene calls are TRBV20-1 and TRBJ2-1; perhaps TRBD2 as D (5 bases). The CDR3 has 14 residues. Germline loops: CDR1 DFQATT, CDR2 SNEGSKA (reference sequence). V was trimmed by 4 bases and J by 9 bases, leaving 19 bases between them.

This clone was observed a single time. The V call is TRBV6-5, the J call TRBJ2-7; 10 bases are shared with TRBD1. Germline V lookup: CDR1 MNHEY, CDR2 SVGAGI. CDR3 size: 14 residues. V trimming: 8 bases; J trimming: 3 bases; junction bases outside the gene matches: 7. The CDR3 nucleotides are TGTGCCAGCGGGGAGGGACAGGGGTTCTACGAGCAGTACTTC. Translated: CASGEGQGFYEQYF.

The chain is built from TRBV13 and TRBJ1-3, with D tentatively TRBD1 (6 bases). This CDR3 comprises 18 residues. Trimming took 0 bases from V and 1 from J, leaving 16 bases between them. Per the germline V gene, CDR1 is PRHDT and CDR2 is FYEKMQ (reference sequence). CDR3: CASSLGLFGQGSGNTIYF. In DNA form, the CDR3 reads TGTGCCAGCAGCTTAGGCCTGTTTGGGCAGGGGTCTGGAAACACCATATATTTT.

J is TRBJ1-2 and V is TRBV28; no definite D call. This CDR3 is 13 amino acids long. Trimming took off 3 bases at V and 5 bases at J, with 10 bases between the two ends. Germline V gene data show CDR1 as MDHEN and CDR2 as SYDVKM. CDR3 sequence (DNA): TGTGCCAGCAGTTTTGGGCGGACTTATGGCTACACCTTC. Translating gives CASSFGRTYGYTF.

The chain employs TRBV7-2 and TRBJ2-1, with a weak D call TRBD1 (6 bases). V was pared by 5 bases and J by 9 bases, with 14 bases between. CDR3 length: 13 amino acids. Germline V gene sequence: CDR1 SGHTA, CDR2 FQGNSA. The CDR3 DNA sequence: TGTGCCAGCAGCCGGGACACTAAGGGTGAGCAGTTCTTC. Residues: CASSRDTKGEQFF.

In its sample, this clone was seen once. The V gene is TRBV7-8, the J gene TRBJ2-5; TRBD2 matches at 9 bases. The V gene end was trimmed by 5 bases and the J gene end by 11 bases; junction bases not matched to a gene: 12. This CDR3 is built from 14 residues. CDR1 SGHVS and CDR2 FQNEAQ come from the germline V gene. This chain's CDR3 is CASSHQRGAEYQYF. As DNA, the CDR3 is TGTGCCAGCAGCCACCAGCGGGGGGCCGAATATCAGTACTTC.

The chain is built from TRBV14 and TRBJ2-3; 10 nucleotides align to TRBD1. Germline V gene sequence: CDR1 SGHDN, CDR2 FVKESK. The length of the CDR3 is 18 residues. The V and J ends lost 4 bases and 0 bases, in that order; junction bases with no gene match: 10. CDR3 sequence: CASSPIEGTGASTDTQYF. The CDR3 nucleotides read TGTGCCAGCAGCCCAATAGAAGGGACAGGGGCTAGCACAGATACGCAGTATTTT.

The chain joins TRBV19 to TRBJ2-2, with TRBD1 identical over 7 bases. Germline CDR1 LNHDA, CDR2 SQIVND (reference sequence). The J segment lost 4 bases and the V segment lost 6 bases, leaving 5 bases of the junction unmatched. The CDR3 length is 14 residues. CDR3 bases: TGTGCCAGTAGACTGACAGGGCCCACCGGGGAGCTGTTTTTT. Translation gives CASRLTGPTGELFF.

In this sample, this clone turned up a few times. V and J are TRBV7-9 and TRBJ2-1, with 9 bases identical to TRBD2. CDR1 is SEHNR and CDR2 is FQNEAQ in the germline V gene (reference sequence). Trimming took 5 bases from V and 6 from J; bases not matched to a gene: 8. The CDR3 is 15 residues long. CDR3 bases: TGTGCCAGCAGCCCGCCGGGACTAGCCAGCAATGAGCAGTTCTTC. Residues: CASSPPGLASNEQFF.

Of note for this clone: The sample holds other DNA sequences that translate to the same CDR3. This rearrangement joins TRBV29-1 to TRBJ1-1; 7 bases agree with TRBD1. Per the germline V gene, CDR1 is SQVTM and CDR2 is ANQGSEA. With 6 bases clipped from V and 1 base from J, the junction kept 5 bases outside the gene matches. This CDR3 comprises 13 residues. This CDR3 reads CSVRTGRNTEAFF. The DNA for the CDR3 is TGCAGCGTACGGACAGGCAGGAACACTGAAGCTTTCTTT.

This clone came up a few times. This chain uses TRBV28 with TRBJ1-1; the match to TRBD1 covers 12 bases. Trimming cost V 5 bases and J 5 bases; bases outside gene matches: 9. This CDR3 comprises 16 residues. CDR1 and CDR2 (germline): MDHEN, SYDVKM. The CDR3 loop reads CASSPGTGGGGTEAFF. The CDR3 coding sequence is TGTGCCAGCAGTCCCGGGACAGGGGGCGGCGGGACTGAAGCTTTCTTT.

The genes are TRBV28 and TRBJ1-1; TRBD1 matches 9 bases. CDR1 and CDR2 from the germline V gene are MDHEN and SYDVKM. This CDR3 is 17 amino acids long. Losses at the gene ends were 1 base for V and 4 bases for J; bases not matched to a gene: 10. The CDR3 is CASSLFGTGLVVTEAFF. CDR3 DNA: TGTGCCAGCAGTTTATTCGGGACAGGGCTTGTTGTCACTGAAGCTTTCTTT.

The chain couples TRBV24-1 to TRBJ2-1, with D possibly matching TRBD2 (6 bases). Trimming left V 0 bases short and J 2 bases short, with 13 bases between. Germline V CDR1 and CDR2: KGHDR, SFDVKD. There are 17 residues in the CDR3. The CDR3 loop is CATSDLQGGGTYNEQFF. For the CDR3, the DNA is TGTGCCACCAGTGATTTGCAGGGCGGCGGGACCTACAATGAGCAGTTCTTC.

This clone was picked up a small number of times. This chain links TRBV5-1 with TRBJ1-2, with 7 bases that match TRBD1. CDR1 SGHRS and CDR2 YFSETQ come from the germline V gene. The V gene end was trimmed by 0 bases and the J gene end by 1 base; junction bases not matched to a gene: 3. This CDR3 spans 15 amino acids. This chain's CDR3 is CASSLGTGVNYGYTF. The CDR3 DNA reads as TGCGCCAGCAGCTTGGGGACAGGAGTTAACTATGGCTACACCTTC. Full variable domain (missing parts from reference TRBV5-1 and TRBJ1-2): KAGVTQTPRYLIKTRGQQVTLSCSPISGHRSVSWYQQTPGQGLQFLFEYFSETQRNKGNFPGRFSGRQFSNSRSEMNVSTLELGDSALYLCASSLGTGVNYGYTFGSGTRLTVV.

The chain uses TRBV19 and TRBJ1-1; a weak D match, TRBD1 (5 bases). V lost 1 base and J 4 bases, leaving 13 bases between the germline ends. CDR1 is LNHDA and CDR2 is SQIVND in the germline V gene (reference sequence). The CDR3 covers 15 residues. This CDR3 reads CASSIAPGGFTEAFF. The CDR3, as DNA: TGTGCCAGTAGTATAGCCCCCGGGGGTTTCACTGAAGCTTTCTTT. Filled out from reference TRBV19 and TRBJ1-1, the complete variable domain reads DGGITQSPKYLFRKEGQNVTLSCEQNLNHDAMYWYRQDPGQGLRLIYYSQIVNDFQKGDIAEGYSVSREKKESFPLTVTSAQKNPTAFYLCASSIAPGGFTEAFFGQGTRLTVV.

The rearrangement links TRBV5-4 to TRBJ2-7, with 8 bases identical to TRBD1. Germline-derived CDR1 and CDR2 are SGHNT and YYREEE (reference sequence). Losses at the gene ends were 3 bases for V and 4 bases for J; bases not matched to a gene: 12. There are 16 residues in the CDR3. CDR3 loop: CASSSTSGQGAYEQYF. CDR3 nucleotide sequence: TGTGCCAGCAGCTCGACCTCCGGGCAGGGGGCTTACGAGCAGTACTTC.

The chain recombines TRBV6-5 with TRBJ2-1, with D possibly matching TRBD2 (7 bases). V was clipped by 0 bases and J by 8 bases, with 17 bases between them. The CDR3 extends over 16 amino acids. Germline V CDR1 and CDR2: MNHEY, SVGAGI. CDR3 region: CASSYSGGPGPDEQFF. DNA of the CDR3: TGTGCCAGCAGTTACTCGGGGGGGCCAGGTCCCGATGAGCAGTTCTTC.

The chain employs TRBV5-4 and TRBJ2-1, with TRBD2 as a possible D gene (6 bases). The CDR3 extends over 14 amino acids. Trimming shortened V by 1 base and J by 10 bases, and 15 bases separated the two germline ends. CDR1 is SGHNT and CDR2 is YYREEE in the germline V gene (reference sequence). In nucleotides, the CDR3 is TGTGCCAGCAGCTTGAGTCTCAGGGAGGACGAGCAGTTCTTC. This gives the protein CASSLSLREDEQFF.

The V gene is TRBV19, the J gene TRBJ1-6; tentative D call: TRBD1 (5 bases). The CDR3 loop spans 16 amino acids. The germline gives CDR1 LNHDA, CDR2 SQIVND (reference sequence). V was cut by 1 base and J by 3 bases, with 10 bases left in between. The CDR3 DNA reads as TGTGCCAGTAGTATAGGGACACCGAACTATAATTCACCCCTCCACTTT. This gives the protein CASSIGTPNYNSPLHF.

The CDR3 loop reads CASSVPGRDLNYGYTF. In DNA form, the CDR3 reads TGTGCCAGCAGTGTCCCAGGGAGGGACCTTAACTATGGCTACACCTTC. The chain joins TRBV6-1 to TRBJ1-2, with D perhaps TRBD1 (5 bases). CDR3 length equals 16 residues. Germline V lookup: CDR1 MNHNS, CDR2 SASEGT. Trimming pared 4 bases from V and 1 base from J, leaving 16 bases between.

The gene calls are TRBV4-3 and TRBJ1-5; 8 bases match TRBD1. The germline V gene encodes CDR1 LGHNA and CDR2 YSLEER. The CDR3 is 14 amino acids. V lost 3 bases and J lost 7; bases outside the gene matches: 5. CDR3 sequence: CASSQATGGQPQHF. CDR3 in DNA: TGCGCCAGCAGCCAGGCTACAGGGGGGCAGCCCCAGCATTTT.

The rearrangement joins TRBV9 to TRBJ2-1, with TRBD2 identical over 11 bases. The junction had 6 bases not matched to a gene; V was cut back by 0 bases and J by 13 bases. This CDR3 region has 14 residues. Germline lookup yields CDR1 SGDLS and CDR2 YYNGEE. Here the CDR3 reads CASSVVVSGGAQFF. CDR3 DNA sequence: TGTGCCAGCAGCGTAGTTGTTAGCGGGGGGGCCCAGTTCTTC.

This clone was observed a single time. This sample also contains other DNA sequences that code for the same CDR3. J is TRBJ2-1 and V is TRBV12-3 or TRBV12-4; 7 bases align to TRBD1. Trimming at V came to 5 bases and at J to 7 bases, leaving 5 bases not matched to a gene. This CDR3 comprises 13 residues. The CDR3 sequence: CASSLNRGNEQFF. CDR3 DNA sequence: TGTGCCAGCAGTCTAAACAGGGGAAATGAGCAGTTCTTC.

The rearrangement joins TRBV11-2 to TRBJ2-5; a possible D gene is TRBD2 (6 bases). This CDR3 is 11 amino acids long. From germline, CDR1 is SGHAT and CDR2 FQNNGV. V shed 4 bases and J shed 7 bases, with 7 bases lying between them. CDR3 coding DNA: TGTGCCAGCAGCTCAGCGGGGACCCAGTACTTC. Protein: CASSSAGTQYF.

V gene TRBV5-5 combines with J gene TRBJ1-1; D not certain. There are 13 residues in the CDR3. CDR1 and CDR2 (germline): SGHKS, YYEKEE (reference sequence). The germline V and J ends were trimmed by 5 bases and 6 bases, with 14 bases remaining between them. CDR3 amino acids: CASRPDLGAEAFF. The CDR3 region has the DNA TGTGCCAGCAGACCGGACTTGGGAGCTGAAGCTTTCTTT.

The chain joins TRBV6-1 to TRBJ1-1; TRBD1 agrees at 7 bases. CDR1 is MNHNS, CDR2 SASEGT, per germline. There are 15 residues in the CDR3. V was pared by 2 bases and J by 1 base, with 4 bases of the junction left unmatched. CDR3 in DNA: TGTGCCAGCAGTGAATCAAGGACAGGGAACACTGAAGCTTTCTTT. Its protein product is CASSESRTGNTEAFF.

This clone was counted only a few times. The J gene is TRBJ1-2, the V gene TRBV11-2; D gene ambiguous. Trimming removed 5 bases from V and 4 bases from J, with 23 bases in between. Per the germline V gene, CDR1 is SGHAT and CDR2 is FQNNGV. The CDR3 consists of 17 residues. Here the CDR3 reads CASSLRDSQDGPYGYTF. The CDR3 DNA is TGTGCCAGCAGCCTAAGAGATAGTCAGGATGGCCCCTATGGCTACACCTTC.

The genes are TRBV18 and TRBJ2-7, with 10 bases lining up with TRBD1. CDR3 length equals 15 residues. Trimming cost V 6 bases and J 7 bases; bases outside gene matches: 12. Germline CDR1 is KGHSH and CDR2 is LQKENI. CDR3 nucleotide sequence: TGTGCCAGCTCTCTCCAGGGACAGGGGCCACTGGAGCAGTACTTC. It encodes CASSLQGQGPLEQYF.

This rearrangement joins TRBV2 to TRBJ1-2; tentatively, D is TRBD1 (6 bases). Trimming took off 7 bases at V and 5 bases at J, with 20 bases between the two ends. Per the germline V gene, CDR1 is SNHLY and CDR2 is FYNNEI. The CDR3 sequence is 15 residues long. In nucleotides, the CDR3 is TGTGCCAGCAAGATGTCGGACAGCCGAGGGTATGGCTACACCTTC. Amino acids: CASKMSDSRGYGYTF.

The gene calls are TRBV19 and TRBJ1-1; perhaps TRBD1 as D (5 bases). The V end lost 0 bases, the J end lost 3 bases, and 8 bases lay between the germline ends. The CDR3 is made up of 14 amino acids. Looked up from germline, CDR1 is LNHDA and CDR2 is SQIVND (reference sequence). CDR3 loop: CASSIDRGDTEAFF. The CDR3 DNA sequence: TGTGCCAGTAGTATAGACCGGGGGGACACTGAAGCTTTCTTT.